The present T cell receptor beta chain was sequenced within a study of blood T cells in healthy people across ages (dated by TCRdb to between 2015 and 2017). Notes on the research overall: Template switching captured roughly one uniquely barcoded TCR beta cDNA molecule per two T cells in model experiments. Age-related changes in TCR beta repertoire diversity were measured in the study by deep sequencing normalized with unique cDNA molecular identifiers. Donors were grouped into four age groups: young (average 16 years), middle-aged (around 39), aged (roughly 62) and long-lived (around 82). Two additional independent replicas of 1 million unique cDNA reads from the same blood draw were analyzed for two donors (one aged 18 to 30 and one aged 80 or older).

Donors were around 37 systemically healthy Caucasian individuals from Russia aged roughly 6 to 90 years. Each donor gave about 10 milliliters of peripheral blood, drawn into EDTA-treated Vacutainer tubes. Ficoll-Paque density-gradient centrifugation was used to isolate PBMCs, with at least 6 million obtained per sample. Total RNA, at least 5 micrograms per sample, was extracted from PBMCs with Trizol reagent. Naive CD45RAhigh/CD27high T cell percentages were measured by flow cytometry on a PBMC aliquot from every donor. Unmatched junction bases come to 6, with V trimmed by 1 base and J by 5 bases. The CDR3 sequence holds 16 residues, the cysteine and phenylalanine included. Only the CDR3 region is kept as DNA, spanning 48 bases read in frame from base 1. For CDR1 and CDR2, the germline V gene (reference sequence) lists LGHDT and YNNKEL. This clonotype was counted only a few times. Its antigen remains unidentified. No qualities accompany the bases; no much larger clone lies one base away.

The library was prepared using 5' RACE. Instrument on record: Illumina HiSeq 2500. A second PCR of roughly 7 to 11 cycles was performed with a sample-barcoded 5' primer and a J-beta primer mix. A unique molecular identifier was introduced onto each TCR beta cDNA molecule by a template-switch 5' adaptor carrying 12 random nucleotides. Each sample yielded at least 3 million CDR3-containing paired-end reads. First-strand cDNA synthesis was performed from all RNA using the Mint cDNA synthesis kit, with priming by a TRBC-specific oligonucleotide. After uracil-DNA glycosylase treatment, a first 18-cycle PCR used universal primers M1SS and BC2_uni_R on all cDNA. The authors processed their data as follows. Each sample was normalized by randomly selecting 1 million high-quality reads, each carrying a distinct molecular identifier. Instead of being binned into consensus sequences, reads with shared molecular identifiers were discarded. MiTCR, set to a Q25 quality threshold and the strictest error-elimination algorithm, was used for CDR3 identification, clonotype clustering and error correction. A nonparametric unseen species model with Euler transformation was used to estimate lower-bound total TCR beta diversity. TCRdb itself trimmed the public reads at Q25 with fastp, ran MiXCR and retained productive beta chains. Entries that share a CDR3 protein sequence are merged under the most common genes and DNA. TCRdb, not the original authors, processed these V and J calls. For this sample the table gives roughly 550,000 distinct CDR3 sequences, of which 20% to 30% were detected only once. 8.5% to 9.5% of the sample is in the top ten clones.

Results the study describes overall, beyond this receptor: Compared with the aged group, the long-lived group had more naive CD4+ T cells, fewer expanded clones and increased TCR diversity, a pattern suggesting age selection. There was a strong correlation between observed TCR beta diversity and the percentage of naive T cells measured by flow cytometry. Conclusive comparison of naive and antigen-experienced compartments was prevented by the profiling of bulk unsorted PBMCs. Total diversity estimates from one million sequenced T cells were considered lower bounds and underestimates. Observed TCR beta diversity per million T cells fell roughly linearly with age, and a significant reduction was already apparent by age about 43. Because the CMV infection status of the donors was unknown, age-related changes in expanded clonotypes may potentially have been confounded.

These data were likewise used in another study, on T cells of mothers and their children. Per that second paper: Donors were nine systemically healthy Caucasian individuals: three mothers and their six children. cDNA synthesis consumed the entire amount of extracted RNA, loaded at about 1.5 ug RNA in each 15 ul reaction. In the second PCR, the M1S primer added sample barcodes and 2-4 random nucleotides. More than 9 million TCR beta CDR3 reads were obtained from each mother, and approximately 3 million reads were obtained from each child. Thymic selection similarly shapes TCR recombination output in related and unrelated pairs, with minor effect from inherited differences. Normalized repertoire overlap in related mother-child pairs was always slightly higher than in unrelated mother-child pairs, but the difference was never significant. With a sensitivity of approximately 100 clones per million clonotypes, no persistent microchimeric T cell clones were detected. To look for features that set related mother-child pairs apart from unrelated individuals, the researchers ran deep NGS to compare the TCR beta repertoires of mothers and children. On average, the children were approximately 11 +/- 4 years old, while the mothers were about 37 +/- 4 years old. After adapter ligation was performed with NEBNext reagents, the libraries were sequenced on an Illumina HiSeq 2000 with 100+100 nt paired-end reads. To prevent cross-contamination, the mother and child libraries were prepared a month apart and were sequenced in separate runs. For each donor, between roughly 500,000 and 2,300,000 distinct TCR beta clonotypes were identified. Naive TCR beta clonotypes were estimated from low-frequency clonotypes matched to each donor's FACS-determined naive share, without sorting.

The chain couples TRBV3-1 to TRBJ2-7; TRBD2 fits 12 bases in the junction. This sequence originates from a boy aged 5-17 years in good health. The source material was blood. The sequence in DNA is TGTGCCAGCAGCCAAGGACTAGCGGGGGTTGCCAACGAGCAGTACTTC. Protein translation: CASSQGLAGVANEQYF.